Below, one T cell receptor (beta chain) is given with its context. Seattle's cohort entered during active infection and was followed longitudinally. The source of the sample is a study of blood T cell repertoires in COVID-19. Study-wide context: COVID-19 samples from acute and convalescent phases originated in the United States, Italy and Spain. Sources were T cells, B-cell-depleted T cells, or PBMCs; the material itself was cDNA or gDNA.

In the original processing: Using reference gene primer amplification, nucleated cell counts were estimated. Profiled with immunoSEQ multiplex PCR; TCRdb holds only in-frame clones, not every one. That table is the source of V, J and clone size, and D and trimming were worked out from the DNA. The profile shows 350,000 or so clones, around 89% of them singletons. The CDR3 totals 15 residues. The germline gives CDR1 MDHEN, CDR2 SYDVKM. V was clipped by 6 bases and J by 0 bases, with 14 bases between them. This sequence originates from a woman under 40 with COVID-19, enrolled during active disease. Material for sequencing was peripheral blood. The chain couples TRBV28 to TRBJ1-1; a weak D match, TRBD1 (6 bases). The CDR3 sequence: CASRRQTGMNTEAFF. The DNA of the CDR3 is TGTGCCAGCAGACGGCAGACAGGAATGAACACTGAAGCTTTCTTT.